Following are 5 T cell receptor beta chains from one sample sequenced in a study of robustness of blood B and T cell sequencing. cDNA was made with a 5' template-switch oligo adding a universal priming site. The template-switch oligo carried a 12-nucleotide random UMI tagging each cDNA molecule. TCRdb re-analysed the PCR reads in MiXCR, keeping a single row per CDR3 protein. The sample has some 1,600 distinct CDR3 sequences; 67% are singletons. mRNA, not genomic DNA, served as the source for TCR beta repertoires. Sequencing was done on a sample of peripheral blood. These receptors all stem from a human donor in good health.

The chain recombines TRBV15 with TRBJ2-1; 11 positions agree with TRBD2. V lost 0 bases to trimming and J lost 8 bases; unmatched junction nucleotides: 6. CDR1 and CDR2 from the germline V gene are LNHNV and YYDKDF (reference sequence). This CDR3 comprises 16 residues. The CDR3 loop reads CATSRDGSGGADEQFF. In DNA, the CDR3 is TGTGCCACCAGCAGAGATGGTAGCGGGGGGGCGGATGAGCAGTTCTTC.

The chain has TRBV2 and TRBJ1-2; 7 bases are shared with TRBD1. CDR3 length equals 11 residues. V lost 11 bases, J lost 7 bases, and 7 bases stayed unmatched. From germline, CDR1 is SNHLY and CDR2 FYNNEI. CDR3 sequence (DNA): TGTGCCCTAGGACAGGCGGGTGGCTACACCTTC. Its protein product is CALGQAGGYTF.

The chain uses TRBV7-9 and TRBJ2-2, with 7 bases aligning to TRBD1. The CDR3 covers 15 residues. Germline CDR1 SEHNR, CDR2 FQNEAQ (reference sequence). V lost 5 bases and J lost 4; bases outside the gene matches: 7. CDR3 nucleotide sequence: TGTGCCAGCAGCCCGGGACAGACATTCACCGGGGAGCTGTTTTTT. It translates to CASSPGQTFTGELFF.

The chain is built from TRBV29-1 and TRBJ1-2; D unresolved. There are 13 residues in the CDR3. The germline V and J ends were trimmed by 4 bases and 4 bases, with 13 bases remaining between them. The germline CDR1 and CDR2 sequences are SQVTM and ANQGSEA. The DNA of the CDR3 is TGCAGCGTTGGTCTGGGCCCACTCTATGGCTACACCTTC. Translation: CSVGLGPLYGYTF. Full variable domain (missing parts from reference TRBV29-1 and TRBJ1-2): SAVISQKPSRDICQRGTSLTIQCQVDSQVTMMFWYRQQPGQSLTLIATANQGSEATYESGFVIDKFPISRPNLTFSTLTVSNMSPEDSSIYLCSVGLGPLYGYTFGSGTRLTVV.

This sequence joins TRBV29-1 and TRBJ1-4, with no clear D. The CDR3 is 13 amino acids. Germline loops: CDR1 SQVTM, CDR2 ANQGSEA. Trimming took 0 bases from V and 5 from J, leaving 7 bases between them. CDR3 in DNA: TGCAGCGTTGAAGATCAAGGAAATGAAAAACTGTTTTTT. It is translated as CSVEDQGNEKLFF.